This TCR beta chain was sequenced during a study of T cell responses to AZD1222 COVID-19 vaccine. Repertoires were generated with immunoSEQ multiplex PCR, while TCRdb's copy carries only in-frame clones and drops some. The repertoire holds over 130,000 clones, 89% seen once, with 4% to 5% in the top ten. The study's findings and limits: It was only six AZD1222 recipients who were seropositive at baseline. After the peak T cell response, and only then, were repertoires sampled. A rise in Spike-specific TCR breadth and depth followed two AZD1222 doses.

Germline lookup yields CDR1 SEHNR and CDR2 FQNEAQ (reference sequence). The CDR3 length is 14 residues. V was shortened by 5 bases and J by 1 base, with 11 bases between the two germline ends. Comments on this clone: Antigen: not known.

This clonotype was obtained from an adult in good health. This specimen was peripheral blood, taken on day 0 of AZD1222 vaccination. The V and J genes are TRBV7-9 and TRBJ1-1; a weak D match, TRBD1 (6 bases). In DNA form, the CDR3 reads TGTGCCAGCAGCCCTAGGGGGTCGAACACTGAAGCTTTCTTT. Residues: CASSPRGSNTEAFF.